These 18 T cell receptor beta chains were all obtained from the same sample, sequenced in a study of OX40 agonist ivuxolimab in advanced cancers. The data were produced by immunoSEQ multiplex PCR, yet TCRdb's version contains in-frame clones alone and is incomplete. This repertoire shows 45,000 to 50,000 clones, approximately 91% found once; its top ten account for over 15%. The sample consisted of CD4+ or CD8+ T cells sorted from blood, taken in a trial of the OX40 agonist ivuxolimab. Receptors were obtained from an adult with an advanced solid tumor such as melanoma, head and neck, liver or kidney cancer.

The chain is built from TRBV5-1 and TRBJ1-6, with a possible D match to TRBD1 (5 bases). The CDR3 covers 15 residues. The V gene's germline CDR1 is SGHRS and CDR2 YFSETQ. With 4 bases removed from V and 8 bases from J, the gap between germline ends came to 16 bases. The CDR3 sequence is CASSHQQGNDSPLHF. The CDR3 nucleotides are TGCGCCAGCAGCCACCAGCAGGGAAATGATTCACCCCTCCACTTT.

This sequence joins TRBV14 and TRBJ1-1; TRBD1 agrees at 8 bases. V gave up 2 bases and J gave up 3 bases; unmatched junction bases: 2. The CDR3 is 14 residues long. Germline V gives CDR1 SGHDN, CDR2 FVKESK. The CDR3 here is CASSQLTGDTEAFF. CDR3 DNA: TGTGCCAGCAGCCAACTGACAGGGGACACTGAAGCTTTCTTT.

The chain joins TRBV13 to TRBJ1-2, with 9 nucleotides matching TRBD1. Trimming cost V 5 bases and J 6 bases; bases outside gene matches: 10. Germline V gives CDR1 PRHDT, CDR2 FYEKMQ (reference sequence). The CDR3 loop spans 15 amino acids. The CDR3 DNA follows: TGTGCCAGCAGCACGGGACAGGGTATACTAGATGGCTACACCTTC. Its translation is CASSTGQGILDGYTF.

The V gene is TRBV28, the J gene TRBJ2-7, with a weak D call TRBD2 (5 bases). Per the germline V gene, CDR1 is MDHEN and CDR2 is SYDVKM. The CDR3 has 13 residues. V lost 3 bases, J lost 0 bases, and 6 bases lay in between. The CDR3 coding sequence is TGTGCCAGCAGTTTTGGGAGCTCCTACGAGCAGTACTTC. Residues: CASSFGSSYEQYF.

The V gene is TRBV5-4, the J gene TRBJ2-1, with D hard to call. V was shortened by 3 bases and J by 4 bases, with 14 bases between the two germline ends. Germline loops: CDR1 SGHNT, CDR2 YYREEE (reference sequence). CDR3 size: 15 residues. This chain's CDR3 is CASSSPGSGYNEQFF. The CDR3 region has the DNA TGTGCCAGCAGCTCCCCCGGTTCGGGTTACAATGAGCAGTTCTTC.

The chain uses TRBV9 and TRBJ2-1; possible D gene TRBD2, 6 bases. The CDR3 runs to 13 residues. From germline, CDR1 is SGDLS and CDR2 YYNGEE. V was trimmed by 4 bases and J by 6 bases, leaving 11 bases between them. The CDR3: CASSLTRGNEQFF. Here the CDR3 DNA reads TGTGCCAGCAGCTTGACTAGAGGCAATGAGCAGTTCTTC.

The rearrangement joins TRBV6-1 to TRBJ2-7, with unresolved D. There are 13 residues in the CDR3. Trimming stripped 1 base from V and 3 bases from J, with 7 bases between. Germline loops: CDR1 MNHNS, CDR2 SASEGT. As DNA, the CDR3 is TGTGCCAGCAGTGAAGGACCCAGCTACGAGCAGTACTTC. Translated, it gives CASSEGPSYEQYF.

This clone appeared a single time. This chain uses TRBV10-1 with TRBJ2-2; D gene uncertain. The CDR3 runs 14 residues. The V gene lost 3 bases and the J gene lost 7 bases, with 12 bases spanning the gap. Germline CDR1 is WNHNN and CDR2 is SYGVQD (reference sequence). This chain's CDR3 is CASSDSLWDGELFF. The DNA for the CDR3 is TGCGCCAGCAGTGACTCTCTTTGGGACGGGGAGCTGTTTTTT.

The chain recombines TRBV7-6 with TRBJ2-5; unclear D gene. This CDR3 comprises 13 residues. Germline CDR1 and CDR2: SGHVS and FNYEAQ. The V end was cut by 3 bases, the J end by 7 bases, with 12 bases between. Here the CDR3 reads CASSLAESGTQYF. The DNA of the CDR3 is TGTGCCAGCAGCTTGGCAGAGTCCGGGACCCAGTACTTC.

The chain combines TRBV6-5 with TRBJ2-7; D may be TRBD2 (6 bases). V lost 0 bases and J 3 bases, leaving 12 bases between the germline ends. Germline V gene data show CDR1 as MNHEY and CDR2 as SVGAGI. This CDR3 has 15 amino acids. The chain's CDR3 is CASSYSGGFFYEQYF. DNA for the CDR3: TGTGCCAGCAGTTACTCTGGGGGGTTTTTCTACGAGCAGTACTTC.

The J gene is TRBJ1-1, the V gene TRBV5-4, with D possibly matching TRBD1 (5 bases). V dropped 4 bases and J dropped 6 bases, with 13 bases sitting between them. The CDR3 is made up of 13 amino acids. Germline lookup yields CDR1 SGHNT and CDR2 YYREEE (reference sequence). This chain's CDR3 is CASSGTGESEAFF. The DNA of the CDR3 is TGTGCCAGCAGCGGGACGGGGGAATCTGAAGCTTTCTTT.

The chain carries TRBV2 and TRBJ2-1; D possibly matches TRBD1 or TRBD2 (5 bases each). V dropped 6 bases and J dropped 10 bases, with 25 bases sitting between them. The CDR3 loop spans 16 amino acids. From germline, CDR1 is SNHLY and CDR2 FYNNEI. The CDR3 spells CASSEVGTLTSAEQFF. CDR3 bases: TGTGCCAGCAGCGAGGTTGGGACCCTAACCTCCGCGGAGCAGTTCTTC.

J is TRBJ1-1 and V is TRBV11-2; unclear D gene. V lost 5 bases to trimming and J lost 5 bases, with 6 bases between them. Germline V gene data show CDR1 as SGHAT and CDR2 as FQNNGV. The CDR3 is 11 amino acids. The CDR3 spells CASSPSTEAFF. The DNA for the CDR3 is TGTGCCAGCAGCCCAAGTACTGAAGCTTTCTTT.

The chain couples TRBV2 to TRBJ2-7; D possibly corresponds to TRBD1 (5 bases). CDR3 length: 15 residues. Germline CDR1 and CDR2: SNHLY and FYNNEI. Trimming took 1 base from V and 0 from J, leaving 10 bases between them. The CDR3 here is CASSEDRRSSYEQYF. As DNA, the CDR3 is TGTGCCAGCAGTGAAGACAGGAGAAGCTCCTACGAGCAGTACTTC.

The gene calls are TRBV28 and TRBJ2-1; 13 bases are shared with TRBD2. Germline lookup yields CDR1 MDHEN and CDR2 SYDVKM. The CDR3 spans 17 residues. V shed 5 bases and J 4 bases; nucleotides not matched to a gene: 8. The CDR3: CASSPRTSGSPYNEQFF. Written as DNA, the CDR3 is TGTGCCAGCAGTCCCCGGACTAGCGGGAGCCCTTACAATGAGCAGTTCTTC.

The rearrangement links TRBV19 to TRBJ2-7; weak D call: TRBD1 (6 bases). The CDR3 is 15 amino acids. V dropped 1 base and J dropped 1 base, with 11 bases sitting between them. Germline CDR1 LNHDA, CDR2 SQIVND (reference sequence). CDR3 sequence (DNA): TGTGCCAGTAGTATAGGGGGGCCCGGGTCCTACGAGCAGTACTTC. It specifies CASSIGGPGSYEQYF.

The V and J genes are TRBV27 and TRBJ2-7; D gene uncertain. The CDR3 length is 13 residues. Germline values: CDR1 MNHEY, CDR2 SMNVEV (reference sequence). The V gene lost 3 bases and the J gene lost 4 bases, with 10 bases spanning the gap. The CDR3 reads CASSLSNSYEQYF. Here the CDR3 DNA reads TGTGCCAGCAGTTTGTCTAACAGTTACGAGCAGTACTTC.

The chain links TRBV28 to TRBJ1-2, with TRBD1 matching 9 bases. Germline CDR1 is MDHEN and CDR2 is SYDVKM. The trim removed 1 base at V and 5 bases at J, leaving 17 bases unmatched. CDR3 length: 19 amino acids. DNA for the CDR3: TGTGCCAGCAGTTTATTTAGGGACAGGGTACACCCACATGCATATGGCTACACCTTC. Protein: CASSLFRDRVHPHAYGYTF.